This T cell receptor (beta chain) was observed in a study of cytomegalovirus exposure and HLA in healthy donors. This CDR3 has 13 residues. Germline CDR1 reads SGHRS; CDR2 reads YFSETQ. The ends lost 7 bases at V and 4 bases at J; junction bases unmatched: 6. Data came from immunoSEQ multiplex PCR; TCRdb stores just in-frame clones and leaves some out. The data contain some 44,000 clones, more than 85% of them seen just once; the ten biggest clones take up roughly 5.8%. Study-level findings and limits: A subsequent analysis found that TCR clusters from the first cohort also tended to co-occur in the 120 validation repertoires, with 94% of cluster scores above 0. In vitro testing confirmed three CMV-associated chains as specific for CMV antigens.

In the case of this clone: What it binds is unknown.

This chain links TRBV5-1 with TRBJ2-3; 7 bases align to TRBD2. The specimen was PBMCs. This receptor was obtained from a man between 18 and 35 years old in good health and CMV-seronegative. The CDR3 nucleotides are TGCGCCAGCGGAGCAGGGAGGGCAGATACGCAGTATTTT. Its translation: CASGAGRADTQYF. Full variable domain (remainder filled in from reference TRBV5-1 and TRBJ2-3): KAGVTQTPRYLIKTRGQQVTLSCSPISGHRSVSWYQQTPGQGLQFLFEYFSETQRNKGNFPGRFSGRQFSNSRSEMNVSTLELGDSALYLCASGAGRADTQYFGPGTRLTVL.